This T cell receptor beta chain was recorded in a study of blood T cells in healthy people across ages. A second PCR of about 7 to 12 cycles used a sample-barcoded 5' primer and a J-beta primer mix. All cDNA molecules were each tagged by a template-switch adaptor with 12 random nucleotides. TCRdb used MiXCR to reprocess the 5' RACE reads, holding one entry per CDR3 protein. The table records hundreds of thousands of distinct CDR3 sequences, about 56% of them present only once. V lost 0 bases, J lost 5 bases, and 11 bases stayed unmatched. This CDR3 region has 16 residues. Germline V gene lookup returns CDR1 DFQATT and CDR2 SNEGSKA (reference sequence).

V gene TRBV20-1 combines with J gene TRBJ2-7; 9 nucleotides line up with TRBD1. The source is a man aged 35-49 years in good health. The sample taken for sequencing was blood. The CDR3: CSARDRDRGATNEQYF. The CDR3 coding sequence is TGCAGTGCTAGAGATCGAGACAGGGGGGCGACCAACGAGCAGTACTTC.